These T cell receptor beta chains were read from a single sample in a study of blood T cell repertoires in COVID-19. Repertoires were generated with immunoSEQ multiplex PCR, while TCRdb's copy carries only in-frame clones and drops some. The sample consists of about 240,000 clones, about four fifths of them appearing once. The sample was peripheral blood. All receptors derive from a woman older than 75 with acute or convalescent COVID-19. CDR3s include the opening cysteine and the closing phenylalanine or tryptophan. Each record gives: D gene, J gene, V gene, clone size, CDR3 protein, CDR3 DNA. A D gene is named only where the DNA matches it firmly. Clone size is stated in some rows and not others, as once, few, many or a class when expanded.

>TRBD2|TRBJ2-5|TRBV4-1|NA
CASSQGTSGLETQYF
TGCGCCAGCAGCCAAGGGACTAGCGGGTTGGAGACCCAGTACTTC
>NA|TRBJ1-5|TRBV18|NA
CASSEAPSNQPQHF
TGTGCCAGCTCAGAAGCCCCTAGCAATCAGCCCCAGCATTTT
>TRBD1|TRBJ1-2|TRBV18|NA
CASSPLPRGGQGSNYGYTF
TGTGCCAGCTCACCACTTCCTCGCGGGGGACAGGGATCTAACTATGGCTACACCTTC
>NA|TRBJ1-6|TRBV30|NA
CAWKREGGSYNSPLHF
TGTGCCTGGAAAAGGGAGGGGGGCTCCTATAATTCACCCCTCCACTTT
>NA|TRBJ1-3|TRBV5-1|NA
CASSLGLEGNTIYF
TGCGCCAGCAGCTTGGGGTTGGAGGGAAACACCATATATTTT
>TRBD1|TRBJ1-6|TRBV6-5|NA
CASTRDRGPGPLHF
TGTGCCAGCACCAGGGACAGGGGGCCCGGGCCCCTCCACTTT
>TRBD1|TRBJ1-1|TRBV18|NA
CASSPLSGGVGTEAFF
TGTGCCAGCTCACCGTTGTCAGGGGGCGTGGGGACTGAAGCTTTCTTT
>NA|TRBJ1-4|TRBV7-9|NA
CASSSRGSPTNEKLFF
TGTGCCAGCAGCTCGCGGGGGTCTCCAACTAATGAAAAACTGTTTTTT
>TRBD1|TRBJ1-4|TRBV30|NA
CAWRPRDRVDEKLFF
TGTGCCTGGAGGCCCCGGGACAGGGTAGATGAAAAACTGTTTTTT
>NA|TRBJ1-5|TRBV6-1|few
CASSEQWQGSNQPQHF
TGTGCCAGCAGTGAACAGTGGCAGGGAAGCAATCAGCCCCAGCATTTT
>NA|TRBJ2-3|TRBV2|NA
CASTRTDTQYF
TGTGCCAGCACCAGGACAGATACGCAGTATTTT